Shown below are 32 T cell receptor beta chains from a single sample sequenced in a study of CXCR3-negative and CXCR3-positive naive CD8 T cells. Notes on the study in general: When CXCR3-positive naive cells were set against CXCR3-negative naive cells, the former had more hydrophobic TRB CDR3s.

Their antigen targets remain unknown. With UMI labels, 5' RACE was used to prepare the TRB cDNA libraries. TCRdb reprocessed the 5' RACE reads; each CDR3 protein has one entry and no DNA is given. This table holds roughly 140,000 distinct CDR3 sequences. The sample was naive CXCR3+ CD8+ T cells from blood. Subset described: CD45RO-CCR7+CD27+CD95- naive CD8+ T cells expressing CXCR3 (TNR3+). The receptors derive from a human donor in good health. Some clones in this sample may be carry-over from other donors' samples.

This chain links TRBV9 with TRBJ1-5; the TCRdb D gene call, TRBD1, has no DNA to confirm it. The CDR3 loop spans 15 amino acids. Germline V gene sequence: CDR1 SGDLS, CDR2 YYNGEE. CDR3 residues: CASSRRGDSNQPQHF.

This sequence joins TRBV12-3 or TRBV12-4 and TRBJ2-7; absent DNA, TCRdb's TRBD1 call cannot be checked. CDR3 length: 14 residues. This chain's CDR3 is CASSPEAGPYEQYF.

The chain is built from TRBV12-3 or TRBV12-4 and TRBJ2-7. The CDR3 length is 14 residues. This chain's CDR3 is CASTDGLSSYEQYF.

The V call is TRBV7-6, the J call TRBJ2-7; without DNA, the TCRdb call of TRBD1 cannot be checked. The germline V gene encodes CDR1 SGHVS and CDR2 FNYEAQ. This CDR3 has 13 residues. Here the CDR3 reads CASSLGGVGEQYF.

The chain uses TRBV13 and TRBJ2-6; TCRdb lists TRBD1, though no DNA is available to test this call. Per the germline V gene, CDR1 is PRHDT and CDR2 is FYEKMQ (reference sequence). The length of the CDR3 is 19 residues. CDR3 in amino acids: CASSHVRTGSASGANVLTF.

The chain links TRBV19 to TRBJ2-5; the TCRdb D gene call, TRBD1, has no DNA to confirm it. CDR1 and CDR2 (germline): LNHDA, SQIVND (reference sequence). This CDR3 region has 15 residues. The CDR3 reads CASSVTGGAGETQYF.

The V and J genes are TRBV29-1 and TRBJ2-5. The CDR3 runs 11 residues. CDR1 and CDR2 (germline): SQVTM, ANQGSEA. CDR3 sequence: CSVDWRETQYF.

This chain's CDR3 is CASSSSAGAGETQYF. The genes are TRBV7-2 and TRBJ2-5; TCRdb picks TRBD1, but there is no DNA to check that call. CDR3 length equals 15 residues. Germline V lookup: CDR1 SGHTA, CDR2 FQGNSA. Using reference TRBV7-2 and TRBJ2-5 for the parts outside the CDR3, the full variable domain is GAGVSQSPSNKVTEKGKDVELRCDPISGHTALYWYRQSLGQGLEFLIYFQGNSAPDKSGLPSDRFSAERTGGSVSTLTIQRTQQEDSAVYLCASSSSAGAGETQYFGPGTRLLVL.

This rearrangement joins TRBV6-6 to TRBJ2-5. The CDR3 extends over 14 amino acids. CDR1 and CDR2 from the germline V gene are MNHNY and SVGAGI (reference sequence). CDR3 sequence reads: CASSYTDIQETQYF.

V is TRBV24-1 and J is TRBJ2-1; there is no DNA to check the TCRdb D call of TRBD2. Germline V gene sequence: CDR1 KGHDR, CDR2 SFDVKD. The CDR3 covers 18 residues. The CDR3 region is CATSDPGLAGGYYNEQFF.

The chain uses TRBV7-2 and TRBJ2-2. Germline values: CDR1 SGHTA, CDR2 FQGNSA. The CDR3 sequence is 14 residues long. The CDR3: CASSFSQNTGELFF. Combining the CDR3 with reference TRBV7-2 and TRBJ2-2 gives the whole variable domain GAGVSQSPSNKVTEKGKDVELRCDPISGHTALYWYRQSLGQGLEFLIYFQGNSAPDKSGLPSDRFSAERTGGSVSTLTIQRTQQEDSAVYLCASSFSQNTGELFFGEGSRLTVL.

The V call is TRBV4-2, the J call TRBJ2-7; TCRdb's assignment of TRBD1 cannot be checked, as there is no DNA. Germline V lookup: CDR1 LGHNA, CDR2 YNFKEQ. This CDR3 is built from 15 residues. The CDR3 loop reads CASSQYPGQTYEQYF.

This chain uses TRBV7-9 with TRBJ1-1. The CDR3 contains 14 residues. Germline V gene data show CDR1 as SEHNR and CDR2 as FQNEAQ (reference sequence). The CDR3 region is CASSPPLRETEAFF.

The CDR3 region is CASSPRGASGRPDYNEQFF. The V call is TRBV3-1, the J call TRBJ2-1; TCRdb outputs TRBD2, but without DNA this stays unchecked. CDR1 and CDR2 (germline): LGHDT, YNNKEL (reference sequence). The CDR3 has 19 residues.

CDR3 sequence: CSVRGQGSNTEAFF. This sequence joins TRBV29-1 and TRBJ1-1; TCRdb picks TRBD1, but there is no DNA to check that call. This CDR3 region has 14 residues. CDR1 SQVTM and CDR2 ANQGSEA come from the germline V gene. The full variable domain, its missing parts supplied by reference TRBV29-1 and TRBJ1-1, is SAVISQKPSRDICQRGTSLTIQCQVDSQVTMMFWYRQQPGQSLTLIATANQGSEATYESGFVIDKFPISRPNLTFSTLTVSNMSPEDSSIYLCSVRGQGSNTEAFFGQGTRLTVV.

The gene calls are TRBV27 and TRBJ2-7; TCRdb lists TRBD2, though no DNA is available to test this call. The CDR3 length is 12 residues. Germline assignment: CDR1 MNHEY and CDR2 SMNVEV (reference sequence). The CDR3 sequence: CASSSSHYEQYF.

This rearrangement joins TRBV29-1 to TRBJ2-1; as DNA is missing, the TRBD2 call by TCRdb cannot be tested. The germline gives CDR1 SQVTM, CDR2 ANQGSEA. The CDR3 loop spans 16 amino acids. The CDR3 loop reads CSVEALLAGAYNEQFF.

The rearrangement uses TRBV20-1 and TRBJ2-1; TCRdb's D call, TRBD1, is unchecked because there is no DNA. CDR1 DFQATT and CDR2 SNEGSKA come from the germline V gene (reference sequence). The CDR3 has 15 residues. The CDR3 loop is CSVPLGGEPFNEQFF.

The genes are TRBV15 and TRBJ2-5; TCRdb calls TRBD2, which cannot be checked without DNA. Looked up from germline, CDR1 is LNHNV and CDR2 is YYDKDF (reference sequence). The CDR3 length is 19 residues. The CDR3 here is CATSRDLSSWREGQETQYF.

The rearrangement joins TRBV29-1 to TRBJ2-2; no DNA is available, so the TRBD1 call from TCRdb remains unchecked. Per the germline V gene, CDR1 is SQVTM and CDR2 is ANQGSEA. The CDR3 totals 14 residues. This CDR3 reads CSVISTLIGGELFF.

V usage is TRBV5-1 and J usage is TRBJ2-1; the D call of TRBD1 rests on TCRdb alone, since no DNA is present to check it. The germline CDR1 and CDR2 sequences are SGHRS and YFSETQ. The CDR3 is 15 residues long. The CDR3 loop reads CASSLTGGFNNEQFF.

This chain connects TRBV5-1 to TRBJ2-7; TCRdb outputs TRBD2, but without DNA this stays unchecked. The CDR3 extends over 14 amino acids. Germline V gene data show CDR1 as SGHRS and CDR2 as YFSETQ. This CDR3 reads CASSLGREEYEQYF.

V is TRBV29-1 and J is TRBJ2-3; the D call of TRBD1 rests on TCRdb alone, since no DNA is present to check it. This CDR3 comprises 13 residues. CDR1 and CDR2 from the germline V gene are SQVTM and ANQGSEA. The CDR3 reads CSPWDRVTDTQYF.

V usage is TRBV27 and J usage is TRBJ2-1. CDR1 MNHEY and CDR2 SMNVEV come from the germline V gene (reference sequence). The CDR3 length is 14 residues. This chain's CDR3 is CASSLSPTISEQFF.

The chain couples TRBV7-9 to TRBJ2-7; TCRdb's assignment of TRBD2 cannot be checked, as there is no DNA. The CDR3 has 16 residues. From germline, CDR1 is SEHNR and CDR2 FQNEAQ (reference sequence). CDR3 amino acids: CASSSGLAGDGLEQYF.

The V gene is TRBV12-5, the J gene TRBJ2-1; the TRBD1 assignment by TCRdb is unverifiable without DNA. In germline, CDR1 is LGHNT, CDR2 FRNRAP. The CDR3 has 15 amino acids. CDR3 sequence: CASGMTAPIYNEQFF.

CDR3 amino acids: CSVEGPDGGDGNTIYF. This chain joins TRBV29-1 and TRBJ1-3. Per germline, CDR1 SQVTM and CDR2 ANQGSEA. The CDR3 has 16 residues.

CDR3 sequence reads: CSASPGLVADTQYF. The chain couples TRBV20-1 to TRBJ2-3; TCRdb returns TRBD1, unconfirmable since there is no DNA. The CDR3 spans 14 residues. The germline CDR1 and CDR2 sequences are DFQATT and SNEGSKA (reference sequence).

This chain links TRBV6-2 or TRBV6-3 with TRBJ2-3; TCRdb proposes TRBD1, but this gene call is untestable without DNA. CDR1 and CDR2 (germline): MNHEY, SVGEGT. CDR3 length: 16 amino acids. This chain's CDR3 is CASSYQGGQMADTQYF.

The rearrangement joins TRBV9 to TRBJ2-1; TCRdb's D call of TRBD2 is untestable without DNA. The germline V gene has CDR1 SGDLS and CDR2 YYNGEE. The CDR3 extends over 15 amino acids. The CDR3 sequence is CASSGAGGRYNEQFF.

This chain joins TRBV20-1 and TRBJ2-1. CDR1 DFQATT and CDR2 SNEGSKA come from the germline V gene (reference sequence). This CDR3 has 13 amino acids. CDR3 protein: CSARDPQVIEQFF.

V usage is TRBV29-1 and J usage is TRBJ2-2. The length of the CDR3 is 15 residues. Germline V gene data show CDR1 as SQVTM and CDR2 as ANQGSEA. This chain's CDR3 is CSVEVGGTNTGELFF.